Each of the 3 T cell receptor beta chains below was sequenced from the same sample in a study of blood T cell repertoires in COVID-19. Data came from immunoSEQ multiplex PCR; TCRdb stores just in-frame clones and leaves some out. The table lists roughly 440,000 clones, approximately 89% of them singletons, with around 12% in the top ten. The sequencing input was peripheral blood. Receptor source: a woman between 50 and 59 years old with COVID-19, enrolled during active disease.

CDR3 protein: CSAISTGTEAFF. The CDR3 nucleotides read TGCAGCGCCATAAGTACGGGGACTGAAGCTTTCTTT. J is TRBJ1-1 and V is TRBV29-1; D is unresolved. The germline CDR1 and CDR2 sequences are SQVTM and ANQGSEA. V was clipped by 7 bases and J by 5 bases, with 14 bases between them. The CDR3 extends over 12 amino acids.

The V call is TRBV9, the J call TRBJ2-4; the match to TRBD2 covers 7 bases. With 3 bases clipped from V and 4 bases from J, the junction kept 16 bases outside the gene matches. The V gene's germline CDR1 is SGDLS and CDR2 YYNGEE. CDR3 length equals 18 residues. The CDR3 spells CASSDRSSSSSGKNIQYF. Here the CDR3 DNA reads TGTGCCAGCAGCGATCGTAGCAGTAGCAGTAGCGGGAAAAACATTCAGTACTTC.

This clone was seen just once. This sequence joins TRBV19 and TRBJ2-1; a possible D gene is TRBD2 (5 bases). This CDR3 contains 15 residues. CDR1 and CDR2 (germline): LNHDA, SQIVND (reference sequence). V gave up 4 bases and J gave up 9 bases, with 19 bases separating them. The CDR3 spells CASSNSAEPGIEQFF. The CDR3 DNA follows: TGTGCCAGTAGTAATAGTGCCGAACCCGGGATTGAGCAGTTCTTC.